Below, 21 T cell receptor beta chains from the same sample are listed, as sequenced in a study of a mutant IDH1 vaccine in newly diagnosed glioma (dated by TCRdb to the early 2020s). Library preparation used the immunoSEQ multiplex PCR assay. TCRdb limited this immuneACCESS table to in-frame rearrangements with V and J called. A share of clones is missing; checked studies link under half to unresolved V genes, and the rest is unexplained. This sample gives about 54,000 clones in total; 80% to 85% of them show up just once. The ten most abundant clones make up about 3.3% of the sample. These TCRs' antigens remain unknown. The time point label, read with the paper, signifies: week 5, during vaccination. Each vaccine dose, consisting of 300 ug of a 20-mer mutant IDH1 peptide in Montanide, was administered subcutaneously with topical imiquimod. Sequencing used PBMCs, obtained from a glioma patient whose treatment included an IDH1 peptide vaccine. The receptors derive from a man aged 25 to 45 with glioma.

This clone was recorded once. The chain joins TRBV2 to TRBJ2-3; 13 bases match TRBD2. CDR3 size: 14 residues. V lost 7 bases to trimming and J lost 5 bases; unmatched junction nucleotides: 3. Germline V gene data show CDR1 as SNHLY and CDR2 as FYNNEI. Here the CDR3 DNA reads TGTGCCAGCAAGACTAGCGGGGGGTTAGATACGCAGTATTTT. As protein: CASKTSGGLDTQYF.

In this sample, this clone turned up a few times. The chain carries TRBV28 and TRBJ1-1; 8 bases agree with TRBD1. The CDR3 has 15 amino acids. Germline lookup yields CDR1 MDHEN and CDR2 SYDVKM. The J segment lost 1 base and the V segment lost 2 bases, leaving 3 bases of the junction unmatched. CDR3 protein: CASSLGGTGNTEAFF. The CDR3 nucleotides are TGTGCCAGCAGTTTAGGGGGGACAGGGAACACTGAAGCTTTCTTT.

Concerning this clone itself: The sample has other DNA sequences that encode this CDR3 too. This chain uses TRBV14 with TRBJ2-3; D not resolved. Germline V gene sequence: CDR1 SGHDN, CDR2 FVKESK. The CDR3 has 15 residues. The ends were cut back, 0 bases at V and 2 bases at J, with 9 bases in the middle. CDR3 nucleotide sequence: TGTGCCAGCAGCCAAGATAACAGATACACAGATACGCAGTATTTT. This gives the protein CASSQDNRYTDTQYF.

The J gene is TRBJ1-6, the V gene TRBV10-2, with D perhaps TRBD1 (6 bases). The germline CDR1 and CDR2 sequences are WSHSY and SAAADI. The CDR3 has 17 amino acids. Trimming removed 6 bases at V and 10 bases at J, with 25 bases between. This chain's CDR3 is CASSDGTRRGGPSPLHF. CDR3 sequence (DNA): TGCGCCAGCAGCGATGGGACACGGCGCGGGGGACCCTCACCCCTCCACTTT.

This clone was picked up a small number of times. The genes are TRBV27 and TRBJ2-7; possible D gene TRBD1, 5 bases. In germline, CDR1 is MNHEY, CDR2 SMNVEV (reference sequence). The CDR3 consists of 13 residues. V lost 2 bases to trimming and J lost 4 bases, with 9 bases between them. DNA of the CDR3: TGTGCCAGCAGTTTAGGGGCGCGGTACGAGCAGTACTTC. Protein sequence: CASSLGARYEQYF.

This clone was seen more than once but under ten times. The CDR3 loop reads CASSPSTGDQPQHF. CDR3 nucleotide sequence: TGCGCCAGCAGCCCATCGACAGGGGATCAGCCCCAGCATTTT. The rearrangement uses TRBV5-1 and TRBJ1-5, with 8 bases that match TRBD1. The CDR3 is made up of 14 amino acids. The germline CDR1 and CDR2 sequences are SGHRS and YFSETQ. J lost 5 bases, V lost 4 bases, and 5 bases had no gene match.

The rearrangement uses TRBV6-5 and TRBJ2-7, with a weak D call TRBD1 (5 bases). V gave up 2 bases and J gave up 7 bases, with 15 bases separating them. The germline V gene encodes CDR1 MNHEY and CDR2 SVGAGI. The CDR3 totals 14 residues. The CDR3 DNA is TGTGCCAGCAGTTACGGACAAGTTCTACGAGAGCAGTACTTC. This encodes CASSYGQVLREQYF.

J is TRBJ1-1 and V is TRBV6-5; TRBD1 matches at 8 bases. Germline lookup yields CDR1 MNHEY and CDR2 SVGAGI. Germline trimming cut 7 bases from V and 4 bases from J; bases unmatched to any gene: 8. The CDR3 covers 14 residues. Here the CDR3 DNA reads TGTGCCAGCATCATAGACAGGGGAGGCACTGAAGCTTTCTTT. The encoded protein is CASIIDRGGTEAFF.

The chain carries TRBV2 and TRBJ2-3; D might be TRBD2 (5 bases). The V end was cut by 6 bases, the J end by 6 bases, with 10 bases between. There are 12 residues in the CDR3. In germline, CDR1 is SNHLY, CDR2 FYNNEI. The CDR3 here is CASRTPGDTQYF. The CDR3 nucleotides read TGTGCCAGCAGAACCCCGGGGGATACGCAGTATTTT. Filled out from reference TRBV2 and TRBJ2-3, the complete variable domain reads EPEVTQTPSHQVTQMGQEVILRCVPISNHLYFYWYRQILGQKVEFLVSFYNNEISEKSEIFDDQFSVERPDGSNFTLKIRSTKLEDSAMYFCASRTPGDTQYFGPGTRLTVL.

This rearrangement joins TRBV11-2 to TRBJ1-2; D unclear. Germline assignment: CDR1 SGHAT and CDR2 FQNNGV. Trimming left V 3 bases short and J 4 bases short, with 12 bases between. This CDR3 spans 14 amino acids. The CDR3 nucleotides read TGTGCCAGCAGCTTCGCGGGAAGCATCTATGGCTACACCTTC. Its translation: CASSFAGSIYGYTF. The full variable domain, rest sourced from reference TRBV11-2 and TRBJ1-2, is EAGVAQSPRYKIIEKRQSVAFWCNPISGHATLYWYQQILGQGPKLLIQFQNNGVVDDSQLPKDRFSAERLKGVDSTLKIQPAKLEDSAVYLCASSFAGSIYGYTFGSGTRLTVV.

The chain uses TRBV11-2 and TRBJ1-2, with D unresolved. CDR1 and CDR2 (germline): SGHAT, FQNNGV. V was shortened by 5 bases and J by 8 bases, with 12 bases between the two germline ends. This CDR3 comprises 12 residues. This CDR3 reads CASSLRTAGYTF. For the CDR3, the DNA is TGTGCCAGCAGCCTCAGGACGGCGGGCTACACCTTC.

This clone appeared a few times. Other nucleotide sequences from this sample produce the same CDR3. V is TRBV27 and J is TRBJ1-1; no definite D call. The CDR3 is 13 residues long. CDR1 and CDR2 (germline): MNHEY, SMNVEV (reference sequence). Trimming removed 6 bases from V and 1 base from J, with 9 bases in between. In nucleotides, the CDR3 is TGTGCCAGCAGCCTAGACAAGAACACTGAAGCTTTCTTT. Amino acid sequence: CASSLDKNTEAFF.

The DNA of the CDR3 is TGTGCCACGCAACCGGACAGCACCTACGAGCAGTACTTC. It is translated as CATQPDSTYEQYF. The J gene is TRBJ2-7, the V gene TRBV19, with a possible D match to TRBD1 (6 bases). Trimming removed 10 bases from V and 2 bases from J, with 15 bases in between. The CDR3 covers 13 residues. CDR1 LNHDA and CDR2 SQIVND come from the germline V gene (reference sequence). Full variable domain (remainder filled in from reference TRBV19 and TRBJ2-7): DGGITQSPKYLFRKEGQNVTLSCEQNLNHDAMYWYRQDPGQGLRLIYYSQIVNDFQKGDIAEGYSVSREKKESFPLTVTSAQKNPTAFYLCATQPDSTYEQYFGPGTRLTVT.

This sequence joins TRBV5-1 and TRBJ2-5, with 13 bases identical to TRBD2. J lost 5 bases, V lost 0 bases, and 7 bases had no gene match. The germline V gene has CDR1 SGHRS and CDR2 YFSETQ. The CDR3 extends over 17 amino acids. CDR3 DNA: TGCGCCAGCAGCTTGGCGAGGACTAGCGGGGGTGGTGAGACCCAGTACTTC. Encoded protein: CASSLARTSGGGETQYF.

The rearrangement links TRBV10-3 to TRBJ1-2; tentative D call: TRBD1 (6 bases). The CDR3 loop spans 12 amino acids. CDR1 ENHRY and CDR2 SYGVKD come from the germline V gene. Trimming shortened V by 8 bases and J by 7 bases, and 14 bases separated the two germline ends. The CDR3 spells CAIFGGRSGYTF. The CDR3, as DNA: TGTGCCATCTTTGGGGGCAGAAGTGGCTACACCTTC.

The chain is built from TRBV7-9 and TRBJ2-1; 8 bases map to TRBD1. J gave up 0 bases and V 5 bases, and 3 bases lay outside the gene matches. The CDR3 extends over 15 amino acids. Germline V gene sequence: CDR1 SEHNR, CDR2 FQNEAQ (reference sequence). The CDR3: CASSLGQVSYNEQFF. In nucleotides, the CDR3 is TGTGCCAGCAGCCTGGGACAGGTCTCCTACAATGAGCAGTTCTTC.

The chain recombines TRBV19 with TRBJ1-5; D might be TRBD1 (6 bases). From germline, CDR1 is LNHDA and CDR2 SQIVND (reference sequence). The ends were cut back, 7 bases at V and 1 base at J, with 14 bases in the middle. The CDR3 is 15 residues long. The CDR3 bases are TGTGCCAGTATGCCAACAGGGATGAGCAATCAGCCCCAGCATTTT. It translates to CASMPTGMSNQPQHF.

V gene TRBV28 combines with J gene TRBJ2-5; TRBD1 matches at 10 bases. The DNA matches TRBJ2-7 better at its end, which makes the J call doubtful. CDR3 length: 17 residues. CDR1 is MDHEN, CDR2 SYDVKM, per germline. The CDR3 DNA reads TGTGCCAGCAGTCGACGGGGACAGGGGAGTAGTTCCTACGAGCAGTACTTC. Translating gives CASSRRGQGSSSYEQYF.

The chain couples TRBV30 to TRBJ2-4, with 8 positions matching TRBD1. The CDR3 runs to 13 residues. The ends lost 8 bases at V and 3 bases at J; junction bases unmatched: 6. Looked up from germline, CDR1 is GTSNPN and CDR2 is SVGIG (reference sequence). The CDR3 loop reads CAGTTGVKNIQYF. The CDR3 nucleotides read TGTGCCGGGACGACAGGGGTCAAAAACATTCAGTACTTC.

This chain uses TRBV7-9 with TRBJ2-5, with D perhaps matching TRBD1 (6 bases). The CDR3 loop spans 15 amino acids. V lost 4 bases, J lost 5 bases, and 17 bases lay in between. The V gene's germline CDR1 is SEHNR and CDR2 FQNEAQ (reference sequence). The CDR3: CASSSSRGSLETQYF. For the CDR3, the DNA is TGTGCCAGCAGCTCTTCTAGGGGGTCCCTGGAGACCCAGTACTTC.

This chain connects TRBV29-1 to TRBJ2-3; 9 nucleotides agree with TRBD2. V trimming: 0 bases; J trimming: 4 bases; junction bases outside the gene matches: 8. The length of the CDR3 is 16 residues. Germline CDR1 reads SQVTM; CDR2 reads ANQGSEA. CDR3 nucleotide sequence: TGCAGCGTTGAAGATTTTGTTAGCGGGGGCCCAGATACGCAGTATTTT. Translated: CSVEDFVSGGPDTQYF.